This TCR beta chain was captured in a study of shared clonotypes between healthy human individuals. Study-wide results and caveats: Sampling included only blood; tissue repertoires likely differ.

Terminally differentiated effector memory CD45RA+ cells were excluded from the naive CD8 cells, which were CD45RO-negative and positively selected for CCR7. Data came from immunoSEQ multiplex PCR; TCRdb stores just in-frame clones and leaves some out. This sample yields under 1 million clones, of which over 90% are seen a single time; 24% belongs to the top ten. The table lists this clone with a count of one. What it binds is not known. V gave up 0 bases and J gave up 0 bases, with 18 bases separating them. CDR3 length: 18 residues. CDR1 and CDR2 (germline): SGHRS, YFSETQ. V is TRBV5-1 and J is TRBJ1-2; D gene ambiguous. This TCR derives from a man between 25 and 39 years old in good health. Material: naive CD8+ T cells sorted from blood. CDR3 in amino acids: CASSLGQAGPVANYGYTF. The DNA for the CDR3 is TGCGCCAGCAGCTTGGGGCAGGCTGGACCCGTAGCTAACTATGGCTACACCTTC.